The rows below give T cell receptor beta chains drawn from one sample of a study of a mutant IDH1 vaccine in newly diagnosed glioma. Repertoires were generated with immunoSEQ multiplex PCR, while TCRdb's copy carries only in-frame clones and drops some. The data hold approximately 57,000 clones, with around 80% observed a single time. Their recognized antigens are unknown. Sequencing was performed on PBMCs, taken from a glioma patient whose treatment included an IDH1 peptide vaccine. The receptors originated from a woman in her 40s with glioma. Some clones in this sample may be carry-over from other donors' samples. CDR3s include the opening cysteine and the closing phenylalanine or tryptophan. A D gene is named only where the DNA matches it firmly. Expanded clones are given a class, and other clones once, few, many or no size at all.

CDR3nt: TGTGCCAGCAGTTTTACAGTCTCCCGAGAGCAGTACTTC
CDR3aa: CASSFTVSREQYF
j_gene: TRBJ2-7
abundance: NA
d_gene: NA
v_gene: TRBV6-5

CDR3nt: TGTGCCAGCAGTTACTCGATCGGGGGAACGAACACTGAAGCTTTCTTT
CDR3aa: CASSYSIGGTNTEAFF
j_gene: TRBJ1-1
abundance: once
d_gene: NA
v_gene: TRBV6-5

CDR3nt: TGTGCCAGCGGGGCCCCTCCTAAACTGTTTTTT
CDR3aa: CASGAPPKLFF
j_gene: TRBJ1-4
abundance: NA
d_gene: NA
v_gene: TRBV9

CDR3nt: TGTGCCAGCAGCGAGCGGGCCCAAACTTCCAAAAACATTCAGTACTTC
CDR3aa: CASSERAQTSKNIQYF
j_gene: TRBJ2-4
abundance: few
d_gene: NA
v_gene: TRBV28

CDR3nt: TGTGCCAGCAGCTCGCGGACGGATAGCTCCTACAATGAGCAGTTCTTC
CDR3aa: CASSSRTDSSYNEQFF
j_gene: TRBJ2-1
abundance: once
d_gene: NA
v_gene: TRBV9

CDR3nt: TGCGCCAGCACCGGGGGGCCTTCGCGTACTGAAGCTTTCTTT
CDR3aa: CASTGGPSRTEAFF
j_gene: TRBJ1-1
abundance: few
d_gene: NA
v_gene: TRBV5-1

CDR3nt: TGTGCCAGCAGCCTAAGTGGGGTTGGTGCCTCCTACGAGCAGTACTTC
CDR3aa: CASSLSGVGASYEQYF
j_gene: TRBJ2-7
abundance: NA
d_gene: NA
v_gene: TRBV11-2

CDR3nt: TGTGCCAGCAGCTTAGTTACTGGGCAGGCGAGCTCCTACGAGCAGTACTTC
CDR3aa: CASSLVTGQASSYEQYF
j_gene: TRBJ2-7
abundance: once
d_gene: NA
v_gene: TRBV7-6

CDR3nt: TGTGCCAGCAGTTTCGTCCGGACTAGGGGAGAGGCCGACGAGCAGTACTTC
CDR3aa: CASSFVRTRGEADEQYF
j_gene: TRBJ2-7
abundance: NA
d_gene: TRBD2
v_gene: TRBV27

CDR3nt: TGTGCCAGCAGTTACTCTAAGGGGCTCGAAAAACTGTTTTTT
CDR3aa: CASSYSKGLEKLFF
j_gene: TRBJ1-4
abundance: NA
d_gene: NA
v_gene: TRBV6-5

CDR3nt: TGTGCCAGCAGCCTGGACGCTGGAGCTAACTATGGCTACACCTTC
CDR3aa: CASSLDAGANYGYTF
j_gene: TRBJ1-2
abundance: once
d_gene: NA
v_gene: TRBV5-4

CDR3nt: TGTGCCAGCTTTGGTAGCGGGCTCGCTGCCCAAGAGACCCAGTACTTC
CDR3aa: CASFGSGLAAQETQYF
j_gene: TRBJ2-5
abundance: NA
d_gene: TRBD2
v_gene: TRBV7-9

CDR3nt: TGTGCCAGCAGCGTGAGGGTACAGATCTCCTATAATTCACCCCTCCACTTT
CDR3aa: CASSVRVQISYNSPLHF
j_gene: TRBJ1-6
abundance: NA
d_gene: NA
v_gene: TRBV9

CDR3nt: TGTGCCAGCAGCTACGAAGGGGAGGGAGAAGCTTTCTTT
CDR3aa: CASSYEGEGEAFF
j_gene: TRBJ1-1
abundance: NA
d_gene: NA
v_gene: TRBV9

CDR3nt: TGTGCCAGCAGTCTCCGGGGCCTTGGGGACTATGGCTACACCTTC
CDR3aa: CASSLRGLGDYGYTF
j_gene: TRBJ1-2
abundance: NA
d_gene: NA
v_gene: TRBV6-5

CDR3nt: TGTGCCAGCAGCTTCGCACGGACTAATGAAAAACTGTTTTTT
CDR3aa: CASSFARTNEKLFF
j_gene: TRBJ1-4
abundance: NA
d_gene: NA
v_gene: TRBV11-2

CDR3nt: TGTGCCAGCAGCCATCTCCGAAAGGACGAGCAGTACTTC
CDR3aa: CASSHLRKDEQYF
j_gene: TRBJ2-7
abundance: once
d_gene: NA
v_gene: TRBV14

CDR3nt: TGTGCCAGCAGCTTACCCACTAGCGGCTGGGATACGCAGTATTTT
CDR3aa: CASSLPTSGWDTQYF
j_gene: TRBJ2-3
abundance: NA
d_gene: TRBD2
v_gene: TRBV7-2

CDR3nt: TGTGCCAGCAGTGAAGAGGCAGGGGTTGGATCCTACGAGCAGTACTTC
CDR3aa: CASSEEAGVGSYEQYF
j_gene: TRBJ2-7
abundance: NA
d_gene: NA
v_gene: TRBV6-1

CDR3nt: TGTGCCAGCAGCGTCCCCTCACTAGCGGGCCAAACGGCAGATACGCAGTATTTT
CDR3aa: CASSVPSLAGQTADTQYF
j_gene: TRBJ2-3
abundance: NA
d_gene: TRBD2
v_gene: TRBV9

CDR3nt: TGTGCCAGCAGCGTAGGTAGCGGGACACTTTACAATGAGCAGTTCTTC
CDR3aa: CASSVGSGTLYNEQFF
j_gene: TRBJ2-1
abundance: NA
d_gene: TRBD2
v_gene: TRBV9

CDR3nt: TGTGCCAGTAGAACGAGGTCAGGTTTGGGGAATCAGCCCCAGCATTTT
CDR3aa: CASRTRSGLGNQPQHF
j_gene: TRBJ1-5
abundance: NA
d_gene: NA
v_gene: TRBV19

CDR3nt: TGCGCCAGCAGCTTGGACAGGGCGAACACTGAAGCTTTCTTT
CDR3aa: CASSLDRANTEAFF
j_gene: TRBJ1-1
abundance: once
d_gene: NA
v_gene: TRBV5-1

CDR3nt: TGTGCCAGCAGTGACCGACAGACTAATGAAGCTTTCTTT
CDR3aa: CASSDRQTNEAFF
j_gene: TRBJ1-1
abundance: NA
d_gene: NA
v_gene: TRBV2

CDR3nt: TGTGCCAGTAGCCTAATCCCGGGACAGCGGACTAATGAAAAACTGTTTTTT
CDR3aa: CASSLIPGQRTNEKLFF
j_gene: TRBJ1-4
abundance: NA
d_gene: TRBD1
v_gene: TRBV19

CDR3nt: TGTGCCAGCAGTGACGGGGAGTCCCAGTACTTC
CDR3aa: CASSDGESQYF
j_gene: TRBJ2-5
abundance: NA
d_gene: NA
v_gene: TRBV6-4

CDR3nt: TGTGCCTGGAGTGGGCAACGGAACACTGAAGCTTTCTTT
CDR3aa: CAWSGQRNTEAFF
j_gene: TRBJ1-1
abundance: NA
d_gene: NA
v_gene: TRBV30

CDR3nt: TGTGCCAGCAGCCTCTTGGGACGCTCGGCCTACGAGCAGTACTTC
CDR3aa: CASSLLGRSAYEQYF
j_gene: TRBJ2-7
abundance: NA
d_gene: NA
v_gene: TRBV14

CDR3nt: TGTGCCAGCAGCGACGCTAGGGGACGAAATGAGCAGTTCTTC
CDR3aa: CASSDARGRNEQFF
j_gene: TRBJ2-1
abundance: NA
d_gene: NA
v_gene: TRBV2

CDR3nt: TGTGCCAGCAGCTTGAGGGGGGTGGGGGCAGCAGATACGCAGTATTTT
CDR3aa: CASSLRGVGAADTQYF
j_gene: TRBJ2-3
abundance: NA
d_gene: NA
v_gene: TRBV5-6

CDR3nt: TGTGCCTGGAGTGTAAGGGCGGGGGAGACCTACGAGCAGTACTTC
CDR3aa: CAWSVRAGETYEQYF
j_gene: TRBJ2-7
abundance: NA
d_gene: TRBD2
v_gene: TRBV30

CDR3nt: TGTGCCAGCAGTCGGGGGCAGGGGGAGACCCAGTACTTC
CDR3aa: CASSRGQGETQYF
j_gene: TRBJ2-5
abundance: NA
d_gene: NA
v_gene: TRBV2

CDR3nt: TGTGCCAGTAGTATAGTTCTTAGTGGTAATCAGCCCCAGCATTTT
CDR3aa: CASSIVLSGNQPQHF
j_gene: TRBJ1-5
abundance: few
d_gene: NA
v_gene: TRBV19

CDR3nt: TGCGCCAGCAGTGACGTCAGCGGGGGGGCCTACAATGAGCAGTTCTTC
CDR3aa: CASSDVSGGAYNEQFF
j_gene: TRBJ2-1
abundance: NA
d_gene: TRBD2
v_gene: TRBV10-2

CDR3nt: TGTGCCAGCAGTTTACAGGGGGCTAACTATGGCTACACCTTC
CDR3aa: CASSLQGANYGYTF
j_gene: TRBJ1-2
abundance: medium-sized
d_gene: TRBD1
v_gene: TRBV27

CDR3nt: TGCGCCAGCAGCCCGGCCTTGGGGGAAAAACTGTTTTTT
CDR3aa: CASSPALGEKLFF
j_gene: TRBJ1-4
abundance: NA
d_gene: NA
v_gene: TRBV5-1

CDR3nt: TGTGCCAGCAGTTACAGTGCAGGGCACTATGGCTACACCTTC
CDR3aa: CASSYSAGHYGYTF
j_gene: TRBJ1-2
abundance: NA
d_gene: NA
v_gene: TRBV6-5

CDR3nt: TGTGCCAGCAGCTTAAGTGGGGGCTTCACTGAAGCTTTCTTT
CDR3aa: CASSLSGGFTEAFF
j_gene: TRBJ1-1
abundance: NA
d_gene: NA
v_gene: TRBV7-3

CDR3nt: TGCGCCAGCAGCAGAGGGACCCTCACAGATACGCAGTATTTT
CDR3aa: CASSRGTLTDTQYF
j_gene: TRBJ2-3
abundance: NA
d_gene: NA
v_gene: TRBV5-1

CDR3nt: TGTGCCAGCAGCTCCCGGGGCGATGAAAAACTGTTTTTT
CDR3aa: CASSSRGDEKLFF
j_gene: TRBJ1-4
abundance: NA
d_gene: NA
v_gene: TRBV11-2

CDR3nt: TGTGCCAGCAGCTTAGCCGGGACAGGCGGGTCTTCACCCCTCCACTTT
CDR3aa: CASSLAGTGGSSPLHF
j_gene: TRBJ1-6
abundance: NA
d_gene: TRBD1
v_gene: TRBV11-1

CDR3nt: TGTGCCAGCAGCTTAACCAGGGGGGGGGCCAACACTGAAGCTTTCTTT
CDR3aa: CASSLTRGGANTEAFF
j_gene: TRBJ1-1
abundance: NA
d_gene: TRBD1
v_gene: TRBV7-8

CDR3nt: TGTGCCAGCAGCCCTAGGGGCGGGGCGGACACCGGGGAGCTGTTTTTT
CDR3aa: CASSPRGGADTGELFF
j_gene: TRBJ2-2
abundance: NA
d_gene: NA
v_gene: TRBV5-4

CDR3nt: TGTGCCAGCAGCCTCTATTCGGGACAACCGCCGTCTGGGGCCAACGTCCTGACTTTC
CDR3aa: CASSLYSGQPPSGANVLTF
j_gene: TRBJ2-6
abundance: NA
d_gene: NA
v_gene: TRBV9

CDR3nt: TGTGCCAGCAGCTTAGAAACAGGCCGTAGGGGCTACACCTTC
CDR3aa: CASSLETGRRGYTF
j_gene: TRBJ1-2
abundance: NA
d_gene: NA
v_gene: TRBV7-8

CDR3nt: TGTGCCAGCAGCGGCCAAAGGGCGCGGGATGAAAAACTGTTTTTT
CDR3aa: CASSGQRARDEKLFF
j_gene: TRBJ1-4
abundance: NA
d_gene: NA
v_gene: TRBV5-6

CDR3nt: TGTGCCAGCAGTGAACTCACCGGGGAGCTGTTTTTT
CDR3aa: CASSELTGELFF
j_gene: TRBJ2-2
abundance: few
d_gene: NA
v_gene: TRBV2

CDR3nt: TGCAGCGTGAGGGGGGGCGCGGAGACCCAGTACTTC
CDR3aa: CSVRGGAETQYF
j_gene: TRBJ2-5
abundance: few
d_gene: NA
v_gene: TRBV29-1

CDR3nt: TGTGCCACCAGCGCCTCGAAAGGGGCCCACGAGCAGTACTTC
CDR3aa: CATSASKGAHEQYF
j_gene: TRBJ2-7
abundance: few
d_gene: NA
v_gene: TRBV15

CDR3nt: TGCGCCAGCAGCTTGGGCGACGGACCCAACTATGGCTACACCTTC
CDR3aa: CASSLGDGPNYGYTF
j_gene: TRBJ1-2
abundance: NA
d_gene: NA
v_gene: TRBV5-1

CDR3nt: TGTGCCAGCAGCTCGTCCGGGGGCCAAGAGACCCAGTACTTC
CDR3aa: CASSSSGGQETQYF
j_gene: TRBJ2-5
abundance: NA
d_gene: NA
v_gene: TRBV11-2

CDR3nt: TGCGCCAGCAGCTTGGACGGGGGGCTGGACATTCAGTACTTC
CDR3aa: CASSLDGGLDIQYF
j_gene: TRBJ2-4
abundance: NA
d_gene: NA
v_gene: TRBV5-1

CDR3nt: TGTGCCAGCAGTGAAAACCTCAGCAGGCTCACTGAAGCTTTCTTT
CDR3aa: CASSENLSRLTEAFF
j_gene: TRBJ1-1
abundance: NA
d_gene: NA
v_gene: TRBV6-1

CDR3nt: TGTGCCAGCAGTCGACGTGGGGGGACAACGAACACCGGGGAGCTGTTTTTT
CDR3aa: CASSRRGGTTNTGELFF
j_gene: TRBJ2-2
abundance: NA
d_gene: NA
v_gene: TRBV6-4

CDR3nt: TGCAGCGTCCTCGGCGGGACAATAAGCTCCTACGAGCAGTACTTC
CDR3aa: CSVLGGTISSYEQYF
j_gene: TRBJ2-7
abundance: NA
d_gene: NA
v_gene: TRBV29-1

CDR3nt: TGTGCCAGCAGGGGGGGCCCTAGCAATCAGCCCCAGCATTTT
CDR3aa: CASRGGPSNQPQHF
j_gene: TRBJ1-5
abundance: once
d_gene: NA
v_gene: TRBV6-1

CDR3nt: TGTGCCAGCAGTTCCGTCAGGGACTATGGCTACACCTTC
CDR3aa: CASSSVRDYGYTF
j_gene: TRBJ1-2
abundance: NA
d_gene: NA
v_gene: TRBV27

CDR3nt: TGTGCCAGCTCTCGGACTAGCGGGGCGCAAGAGACCCAGTACTTC
CDR3aa: CASSRTSGAQETQYF
j_gene: TRBJ2-5
abundance: NA
d_gene: TRBD2
v_gene: TRBV7-2

CDR3nt: TGTGCCAGCAGCTTAGGGTACCAGGGGGAAGGAGAGACCCAGTACTTC
CDR3aa: CASSLGYQGEGETQYF
j_gene: TRBJ2-5
abundance: NA
d_gene: TRBD1
v_gene: TRBV7-9

CDR3nt: TGTGCCAGCAGCTTAGAAGGCCGCTCGAGTTGGGACCCCCAGCATTTT
CDR3aa: CASSLEGRSSWDPQHF
j_gene: TRBJ1-5
abundance: NA
d_gene: NA
v_gene: TRBV7-8